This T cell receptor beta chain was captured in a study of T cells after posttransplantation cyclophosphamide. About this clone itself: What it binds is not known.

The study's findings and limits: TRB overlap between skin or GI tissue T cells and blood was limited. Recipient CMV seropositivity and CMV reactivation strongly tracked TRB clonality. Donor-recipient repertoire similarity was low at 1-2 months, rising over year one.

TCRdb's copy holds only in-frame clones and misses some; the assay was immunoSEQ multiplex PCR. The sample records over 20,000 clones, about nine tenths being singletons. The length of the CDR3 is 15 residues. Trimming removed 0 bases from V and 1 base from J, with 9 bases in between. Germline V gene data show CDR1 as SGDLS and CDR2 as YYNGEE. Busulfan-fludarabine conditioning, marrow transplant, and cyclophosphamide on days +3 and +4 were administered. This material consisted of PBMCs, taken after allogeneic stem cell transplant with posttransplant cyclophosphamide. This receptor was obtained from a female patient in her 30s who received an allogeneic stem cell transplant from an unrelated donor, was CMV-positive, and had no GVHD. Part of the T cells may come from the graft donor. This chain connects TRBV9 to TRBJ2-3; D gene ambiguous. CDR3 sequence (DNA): TGTGCCAGCAGCGTAGAGCCAACTCGCACAGATACGCAGTATTTT. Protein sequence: CASSVEPTRTDTQYF.